This T cell receptor (beta chain) was sequenced in a study of graft-versus-host responses after intestinal transplantation (TCRdb year 2021). The study in broad terms: Multivisceral, liver-intestinal, or isolated intestinal transplants were received by the recipients. A cohort of about two dozen intestinal transplant recipients, including one retransplant, was enrolled, and a few patients lacking pretransplant specimens were excluded. After intestinal transplantation, graft-versus-host and host-versus-graft alloreactive T cell clones in the graft, circulation and bone marrow were tracked using bulk TCR-beta CDR3 sequencing. To identify alloreactive clones, pre-transplant mixed lymphocyte reaction products were sequenced and then compared with unstimulated pre-transplant donor and recipient T cells. Instead of going to the commercial service, samples from a few later patients were sequenced in-house on an Illumina MiSeq and processed with MiXCR. Donor T cell macrochimerism was defined as a peak of at least 4% donor T cells among recipient peripheral blood mononuclear cells. Every recipient was given anti-thymocyte globulin induction, followed by roughly 3 years of maintenance tacrolimus and steroids. Overall study results and their limits: In patients with donor T cell macrochimerism, the allografts had high GvH to HvG T cell clonal ratios. The relatively low number and heterogeneity of intestinal transplant patients limited the conclusions. Early after transplant, peak levels of circulating GvH clones were associated with declines in HvG clones. GvH clones were detected in recipient bone marrow, and some appeared earlier in ileal mucosa or blood, consistent with an intestinal mucosal origin.

Notes on this clone: Its recognized antigen is unknown. Base qualities are not at hand, and no much larger clone is one base apart.

The sample's time point, from its label and the paper: cells obtained before transplantation from donor or recipient. CD3+CD4+ and CD3+CD8+ populations were FACS-sorted from unstimulated pre-transplant donor and recipient cells taken from spleen or lymph nodes. Library prep was done by the immunoSEQ multiplex PCR assay. For most patients, genomic DNA was isolated using the Qiagen DNeasy Blood and Tissue Kit and was shipped frozen to Adaptive Biotechnologies for TCR sequencing. High-throughput TCR-beta CDR3 sequencing of genomic DNA from most patients was performed by Adaptive Biotechnologies. Processing in the source paper ran as follows. TCR sequencing data for around 19 patients were retrieved from Adaptive's ImmunoSEQ software; three other patients were processed with MiXCR and VDJtools. CD4 versus CD8 sorting errors were corrected by removing sequences found in both subsets at a frequency ratio below 5:1. CDR3 nucleotide sequences shared between donor and recipient were removed because the origin of such sequences could not be assigned. To count as alloreactive, a clone needed at least 2-fold expansion over unstimulated cells and a minimum CFSE-low frequency of 0.002% (template counts) or 0.001% (read counts). Clones detected in sequenced pre-transplant spleen, lymph node, or MLR CFSE-low populations of the donor or recipient were defined as mappable. The cumulative frequency of alloreactive clones was calculated as a percentage of all sequences, weighted by copy number. Imported from immuneACCESS, the table was reduced by TCRdb to in-frame sequences with V and J called. These copies leave out some clones; in studies compared against another copy, an unresolved V gene accounts for under half, and the cause of the remainder is not known. V and J calls and clone size follow that table, whereas D and trimming were derived from the DNA. Present in this sample are about 86,000 clones, 90% to 95% of which were seen just once. The ten largest account for under 0.55% of the sample.

Measured from the cysteine to the phenylalanine, the CDR3 is 16 residues long. Only the CDR3 DNA stays, 48 bases, in frame from base 1. CDR1 SGHTA and CDR2 FQGNSA were looked up in the germline V gene. V and J lose 5 bases and 4 bases, and a span of 18 bases separates them. The sequence links TRBV7-2 to TRBJ2-1; the D gene is perhaps TRBD2, on 7 matching bases. This clonotype originated in a human donor who received an intestinal transplant. This specimen consisted of unstimulated CD8+ T cells sorted from spleen or lymph node cells, obtained before intestinal transplant. DNA sequence: TGTGCCAGCAGCCTGAGGGGGGGGGCTAATTACAATGAGCAGTTCTTC. The resulting protein is CASSLRGGANYNEQFF.